The following is a T cell receptor beta chain sequence with its context. These data come from a study of cytomegalovirus exposure and HLA in healthy donors. Turning to the study itself: HLA-typed donors were the source of approximately 80 million unique TCRs held in an early data release.

PCR primers comprised 60 Vbeta and 13 Jbeta primers. Generated by immunoSEQ multiplex PCR, the TCRdb table keeps only in-frame clones and is missing some. The data show over 120,000 clones, approximately 79% seen once. CDR1 is MNHEY and CDR2 is SMNVEV in the germline V gene (reference sequence). This CDR3 region has 14 residues. The V gene lost 5 bases and the J gene lost 2 bases, with 10 bases spanning the gap. This receptor was taken from a man younger than 35 in good health and CMV-seropositive. Specimen: PBMCs. V gene TRBV27 combines with J gene TRBJ2-1; D perhaps matches TRBD2 (6 bases). In DNA form, the CDR3 reads TGTGCCAGCAGTCAGACGGGAGCCTACAATGAGCAGTTCTTC. Translation: CASSQTGAYNEQFF.